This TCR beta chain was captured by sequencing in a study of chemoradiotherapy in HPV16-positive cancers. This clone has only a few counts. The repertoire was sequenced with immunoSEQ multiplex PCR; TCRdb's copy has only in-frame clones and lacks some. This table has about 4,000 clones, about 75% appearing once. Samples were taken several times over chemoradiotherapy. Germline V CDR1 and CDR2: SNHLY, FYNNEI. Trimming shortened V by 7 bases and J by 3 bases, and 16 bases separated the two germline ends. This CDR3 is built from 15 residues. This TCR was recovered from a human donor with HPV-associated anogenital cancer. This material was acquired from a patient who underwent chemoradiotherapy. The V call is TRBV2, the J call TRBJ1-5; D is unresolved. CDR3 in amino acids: CASKMENLHNQPQHF. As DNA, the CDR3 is TGTGCCAGCAAGATGGAAAACCTTCACAATCAGCCCCAGCATTTT.